The sample holds a few counts of the clone carrying this T cell receptor (beta chain). Thawed, overnight-rested PBMC were stained with GMM-loaded CD1B tetramer, viability dye and anti-CD3, then sorted. The lipid loaded on the CD1B tetramers was C32 glucose monomycolate from Rhodococcus equi. PBMC for tetramer sorting were first depleted of CD14-expressing monocytes. This entry is derived from a study of T cells in tuberculosis. Background on the study: Sequenced TCRs come from CD1B-GMM tetramer-binding T cells.

TCR-alpha and TCR-beta chains were sequenced unpaired. TCRdb's copy holds only in-frame clones and misses some; the assay was immunoSEQ multiplex PCR. The profile shows about 59,000 clones, about four fifths of them singletons. Germline V gene lookup returns CDR1 LNHDA and CDR2 SQIVND (reference sequence). The CDR3 spans 15 residues. The V and J ends lost 5 bases and 4 bases respectively, with 15 bases between them. The TCR originated in an adult woman with latent tuberculosis. The chain joins TRBV19 to TRBJ1-3, with D possibly being TRBD1 (5 bases). Sequences were obtained from CD1b-GMM tetramer-negative cells sorted from PBMCs. Written as DNA, the CDR3 is TGTGCCAGTAGTCCCAGGGTCGGTTTGGGAAACACCATATATTTT. This codes for CASSPRVGLGNTIYF.